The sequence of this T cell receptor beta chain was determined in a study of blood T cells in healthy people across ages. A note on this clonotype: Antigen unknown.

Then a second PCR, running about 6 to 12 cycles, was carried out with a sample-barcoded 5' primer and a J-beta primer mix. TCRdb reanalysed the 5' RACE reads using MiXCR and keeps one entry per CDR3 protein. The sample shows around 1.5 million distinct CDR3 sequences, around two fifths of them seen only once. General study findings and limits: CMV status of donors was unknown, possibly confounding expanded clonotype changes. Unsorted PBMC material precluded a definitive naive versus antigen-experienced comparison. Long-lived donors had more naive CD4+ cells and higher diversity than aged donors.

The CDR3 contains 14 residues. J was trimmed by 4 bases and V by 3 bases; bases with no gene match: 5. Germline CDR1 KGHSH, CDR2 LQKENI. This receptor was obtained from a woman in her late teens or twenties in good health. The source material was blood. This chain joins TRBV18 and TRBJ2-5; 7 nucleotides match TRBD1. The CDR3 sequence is CASSPGQRAETQYF. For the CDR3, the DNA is TGTGCCAGCTCACCGGGACAGCGTGCAGAGACCCAGTACTTC.